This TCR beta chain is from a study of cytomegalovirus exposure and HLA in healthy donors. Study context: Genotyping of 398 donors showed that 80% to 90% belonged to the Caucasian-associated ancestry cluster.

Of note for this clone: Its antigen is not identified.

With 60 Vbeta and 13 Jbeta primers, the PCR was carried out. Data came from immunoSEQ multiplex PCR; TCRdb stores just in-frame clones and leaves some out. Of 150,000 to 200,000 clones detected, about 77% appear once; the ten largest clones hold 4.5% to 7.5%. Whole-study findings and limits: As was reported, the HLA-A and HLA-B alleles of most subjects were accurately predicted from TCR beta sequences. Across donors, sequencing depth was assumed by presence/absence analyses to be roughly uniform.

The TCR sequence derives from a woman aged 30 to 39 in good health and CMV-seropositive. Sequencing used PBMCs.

The CDR3 spells CASSLEIWALSYEQYF. CDR3 in DNA: TGCGCCAGCAGCTTGGAAATTTGGGCGCTCTCCTACGAGCAGTACTTC. V is TRBV5-1 and J is TRBJ2-7; D unresolved. The ends were cut back, 0 bases at V and 0 bases at J, with 13 bases in the middle. Germline loops: CDR1 SGHRS, CDR2 YFSETQ. CDR3 length: 16 amino acids.